This TCR beta chain appears in the sequencing data of a study of cytomegalovirus exposure and HLA in healthy donors. The PCR employed 60 Vbeta primers together with 13 Jbeta primers. Data came from immunoSEQ multiplex PCR; TCRdb stores just in-frame clones and leaves some out. Of about 150,000 clones in the sample, about 85% are singletons; the top ten hold approximately 8%. This sequence originates from a man younger than 45 in good health and CMV-seropositive. The sequenced sample was PBMCs.

CDR3 amino acids: CASSIWGGAPEAFF. The CDR3 DNA follows: TGTGCCAGTAGTATATGGGGGGGGGCACCCGAAGCTTTCTTT. The J gene is TRBJ1-1, the V gene TRBV19; D might be TRBD1 (6 bases). Germline CDR1 reads LNHDA; CDR2 reads SQIVND (reference sequence). The CDR3 spans 14 residues. V was clipped by 2 bases and J by 8 bases, with 15 bases between them.